This T cell receptor (beta chain) was documented in a study of OX40 agonist ivuxolimab in advanced cancers. Overall study findings and caveats: Some of the lowest clonal expansion was seen in partial responders at 0.1-3.0 mg/kg.

Germline lookup yields CDR1 SGHRS and CDR2 YFSETQ. CDR3 length: 13 residues. V lost 3 bases to trimming and J lost 9 bases, with 12 bases between them. TCRdb's table, derived via immunoSEQ multiplex PCR, lists solely in-frame clones and lacks some. The data show 70,000 to 80,000 clones, about 89% seen once. Blood samples were obtained at baseline, cycle 4 day 1, and cycle 7 day 1. About this clone: The antigen remains unidentified.

This chain joins TRBV5-1 and TRBJ2-2; the D gene is possibly TRBD1 (5 bases). Material: CD4+ or CD8+ T cells sorted from blood, obtained in a trial of the OX40 agonist ivuxolimab. This clonotype was sampled from an adult with an advanced solid tumor such as melanoma, head and neck, liver or kidney cancer. The CDR3 here is CASSYFQGRELFF. The CDR3 DNA reads as TGCGCCAGCAGCTATTTTCAGGGTAGGGAGCTGTTTTTT.